A single sample is the source of the 10 T cell receptor beta chains below, sequenced in a study of shared clonotypes between healthy human individuals. Assay used: immunoSEQ multiplex PCR; TCRdb lists only in-frame clones, some missing. The data show 2.5 million or so clones, with more than 90% seen just once and roughly 0.13% held by the top ten. What was sequenced was naive CD4+ T cells sorted from blood. Subset described: CD45RA+ positively selected. These receptors came from a man between 18 and 29 years old in good health.

Here the CDR3 reads CASSLSWTVKNIQYF. The CDR3 DNA sequence: TGTGCCAGCAGCTTGTCTTGGACAGTCAAAAACATTCAGTACTTC. The V gene is TRBV5-6, the J gene TRBJ2-4; TRBD1 is a possible D gene (6 bases). Looked up from germline, CDR1 is SGHDT and CDR2 is YYEEEE. The CDR3 consists of 15 residues. Trimming took off 1 base at V and 3 bases at J, with 11 bases between the two ends.

This chain connects TRBV7-8 to TRBJ2-7; TRBD2 might be the D (6 bases). Germline-derived CDR1 and CDR2 are SGHVS and FQNEAQ. The CDR3 is 16 residues long. Trimming cost V 5 bases and J 1 base, with 18 bases left between them. The CDR3, as DNA: TGTGCCAGCAGCGTAACTAGCCCTACCCAATCCTACGAGCAGTACTTC. Translated, it gives CASSVTSPTQSYEQYF. Combining the CDR3 with reference TRBV7-8 and TRBJ2-7 gives the whole variable domain GAGVSQSPRYKVAKRGQDVALRCDPISGHVSLFWYQQALGQGPEFLTYFQNEAQLDKSGLPSDRFFAERPEGSVSTLKIQRTQQEDSAVYLCASSVTSPTQSYEQYFGPGTRLTVT.

Notes on this clone: Different DNA sequences within this sample yield the same CDR3. The V gene is TRBV19, the J gene TRBJ2-3; possible D gene TRBD2, 5 bases. V lost 3 bases and J 5 bases, leaving 9 bases between the germline ends. Germline V lookup: CDR1 LNHDA, CDR2 SQIVND (reference sequence). The CDR3 spans 13 residues. For the CDR3, the DNA is TGTGCCAGTAGTATCCGCCGGGGAGATACGCAGTATTTT. As protein: CASSIRRGDTQYF.

The chain employs TRBV6-5 and TRBJ1-2; 9 positions agree with TRBD1. There are 14 residues in the CDR3. Germline loops: CDR1 MNHEY, CDR2 SVGAGI. V lost 10 bases, J lost 1 base, and 7 bases stayed unmatched. The CDR3, as DNA: TGTGCCACCAGAATGGGACAGGGTAACTATGGCTACACCTTC. This codes for CATRMGQGNYGYTF.

The V and J genes are TRBV18 and TRBJ1-6; unclear D gene. CDR3 length equals 15 residues. With 0 bases removed from V and 6 bases from J, the gap between germline ends came to 9 bases. Germline lookup yields CDR1 KGHSH and CDR2 LQKENI. CDR3 nucleotides: TGTGCCAGCTCACCACCATGGACGGGTAATTCACCCCTCCACTTT. As protein: CASSPPWTGNSPLHF.

This chain uses TRBV7-9 with TRBJ1-1; the D is unclear. In germline, CDR1 is SEHNR, CDR2 FQNEAQ (reference sequence). Trimming shortened V by 5 bases and J by 0 bases, and 19 bases separated the two germline ends. The CDR3 extends over 17 amino acids. CDR3 region: CASSPSRITALNTEAFF. For the CDR3, the DNA is TGTGCCAGCAGCCCCAGCAGGATCACTGCCCTGAACACTGAAGCTTTCTTT.

CDR3 nucleotide sequence: TGTGCCAGTAGTTTAGGGGGTAACTATGGCTACACCTTC. Translation: CASSLGGNYGYTF. The chain has TRBV19 and TRBJ1-2; perhaps TRBD1 as D (6 bases). Germline V gives CDR1 LNHDA, CDR2 SQIVND (reference sequence). The germline V and J ends were trimmed by 5 bases and 1 base, with 8 bases remaining between them. This CDR3 has 13 amino acids. Supplemented by reference TRBV19 and TRBJ1-2, the full variable domain reads DGGITQSPKYLFRKEGQNVTLSCEQNLNHDAMYWYRQDPGQGLRLIYYSQIVNDFQKGDIAEGYSVSREKKESFPLTVTSAQKNPTAFYLCASSLGGNYGYTFGSGTRLTVV.

CDR3 amino acids: CASSLGSFSYNSPLHF. In nucleotides, the CDR3 is TGTGCCAGCAGCTTGGGGTCCTTCTCCTATAATTCACCCCTCCACTTT. This chain uses TRBV5-4 with TRBJ1-6; D not resolved. V shed 0 bases and J shed 0 bases, with 7 bases lying between them. CDR1 and CDR2 from the germline V gene are SGHNT and YYREEE (reference sequence). This CDR3 has 16 residues.

This chain joins TRBV7-2 and TRBJ1-1; D is uncertain. This CDR3 has 14 amino acids. The germline CDR1 and CDR2 sequences are SGHTA and FQGNSA. Trimming removed 4 bases at V and 1 base at J, with 10 bases between. CDR3 bases: TGTGCCAGCAGCTCGGACCGGACGAACACTGAAGCTTTCTTT. As protein: CASSSDRTNTEAFF.

The chain couples TRBV5-1 to TRBJ2-3; either TRBD1 or TRBD2 may fit D (5 bases each). CDR1 and CDR2 from the germline V gene are SGHRS and YFSETQ. The germline V and J ends were trimmed by 4 bases and 6 bases, with 12 bases remaining between them. There are 13 residues in the CDR3. CDR3 residues: CASSRDLRDTQYF. The CDR3, as DNA: TGCGCCAGCAGCCGGGACCTCCGGGATACGCAGTATTTT.